This T cell receptor (beta chain) was observed in a study of identifying expanded T cells in peripheral blood. Method: immunoSEQ multiplex PCR; TCRdb's copy keeps in-frame clones and lacks some. The sample consists of fewer than 130,000 clones, roughly 91% of them appearing once. V was pared by 3 bases and J by 7 bases, with 13 bases between. The CDR3 has 15 residues. CDR1 and CDR2 from the germline V gene are SEHNR and FQNEAQ (reference sequence). A note on this clone: What it recognizes is unknown.

Healthy donors had no documented immune events, such as infections, while sampled. Study results and caveats: Variance in clone template counts between approximately 2-week samples significantly increased with total template count across all healthy donors. Over approximately two and four weeks, about 17 and 20 clones changed, versus approximately 1.2 between replicates.

The gene calls are TRBV7-9 and TRBJ1-6; D is possibly TRBD1 (6 bases). Sequenced input: blood. The TCR was taken from a person aged 18 to 75 in good health. The DNA for the CDR3 is TGTGCCAGCAGCTTTTACAGGGTGACGAATTCACCCCTCCACTTT. Encoded protein: CASSFYRVTNSPLHF. The whole variable domain, filled in from reference TRBV7-9 and TRBJ1-6, reads DTGVSQNPRHKITKRGQNVTFRCDPISEHNRLYWYRQTLGQGPEFLTYFQNEAQLEKSRLLSDRFSAERPKGSFSTLEIQRTEQGDSAMYLCASSFYRVTNSPLHFGNGTRLTVT.